This entry concerns a single T cell receptor beta chain. No antigen is known for it. CDR3 length equals 12 residues. Germline assignment: CDR1 SEHNR and CDR2 FQNEAQ (reference sequence). V lost 5 bases, J lost 8 bases, and 5 bases stayed unmatched. These data originate in a study of cytomegalovirus exposure and HLA in healthy donors. Regarding the study as a whole: The listing of roughly 160 TCR beta chains classed them as cytomegalovirus-associated.

A multiplex PCR was run with 60 Vbeta primers and 13 Jbeta primers. Libraries were prepared by immunoSEQ multiplex PCR; TCRdb keeps only in-frame clonotypes and omits some of them. The repertoire holds 100,000 to 150,000 clones, approximately 80% seen once, with roughly 11% in the top ten. The TCR comes from a man younger than 45 in good health and CMV-seropositive. This chain uses TRBV7-9 with TRBJ1-2, with 7 positions matching TRBD1. Material for sequencing was PBMCs. The DNA of the CDR3 is TGTGCCAGCAGCCACAGGGGTTGGGGCTACACCTTC. Translated, it gives CASSHRGWGYTF. Drawing the rest from reference TRBV7-9 and TRBJ1-2, the complete variable domain is DTGVSQNPRHKITKRGQNVTFRCDPISEHNRLYWYRQTLGQGPEFLTYFQNEAQLEKSRLLSDRFSAERPKGSFSTLEIQRTEQGDSAMYLCASSHRGWGYTFGSGTRLTVV.